These T cell receptor beta chains were read from a single sample in a study of blood T cells in healthy people across ages. Via MiXCR, TCRdb re-called the 5' RACE reads, giving one row per CDR3 protein. The table has 1.5 million to 2 million distinct CDR3 sequences, roughly 30% seen once. What was sequenced was blood. The origin of the receptors is a woman in her twenties or thirties in good health. Each CDR3 is given with its conserved first and last residue. Fields, in order: J gene, clone size, D gene, V gene, CDR3 protein, CDR3 DNA. A D gene is named only where the DNA matches it firmly. Rows give clone size only sometimes, using once, few, many, or a class for an expanded clone.

j_call: TRBJ2-2
clone_size: -
d_call: -
v_call: TRBV10-1
cdr3_aa: CASSGGGTGELFF
cdr3_nt: TGCGCCAGCAGTGGAGGTGGCACCGGGGAGCTGTTTTTT

j_call: TRBJ2-1
clone_size: few
d_call: -
v_call: TRBV12-5
cdr3_aa: CASGIDEGEQFF
cdr3_nt: TGTGCTAGTGGTATTGATGAAGGTGAGCAGTTCTTC

j_call: TRBJ2-7
clone_size: few
d_call: -
v_call: TRBV27
cdr3_aa: CACSLIPTYEQYF
cdr3_nt: TGTGCCTGCAGTTTAATTCCTACCTACGAGCAGTACTTC

j_call: TRBJ2-1
clone_size: -
d_call: -
v_call: TRBV13
cdr3_aa: CASSLYSNNEQFF
cdr3_nt: TGTGCCAGCAGCTTATATTCCAACAATGAGCAGTTCTTC

j_call: TRBJ2-3
clone_size: few
d_call: TRBD2
v_call: TRBV10-2
cdr3_aa: CATTLERGANTQYF
cdr3_nt: TGCGCCACCACCCTGGAGCGGGGGGCCAATACGCAGTATTTT

j_call: TRBJ2-5
clone_size: -
d_call: -
v_call: TRBV27
cdr3_aa: CASSELQGEEQYF
cdr3_nt: TGTGCCAGCAGTGAACTGCAGGGTGAGGAGCAGTACTTC

j_call: TRBJ2-5
clone_size: few
d_call: TRBD2
v_call: TRBV12-5
cdr3_aa: CASGPSGVNEQYF
cdr3_nt: TGTGCTAGTGGCCCTAGCGGGGTTAACGAGCAGTACTTT

j_call: TRBJ1-2
clone_size: -
d_call: -
v_call: TRBV12-3/TRBV12-4
cdr3_aa: CASSLATAGFIYGYTF
cdr3_nt: TGTGCCAGCAGTCTCGCAACAGCAGGCTTTATCTATGGCTACACCTTC

j_call: TRBJ1-4
clone_size: -
d_call: -
v_call: TRBV5-1
cdr3_aa: CASRTVGSNEKLFF
cdr3_nt: TGCGCCAGCAGAACGGTAGGGTCTAATGAAAAACTGTTTTTT

j_call: TRBJ2-6
clone_size: -
d_call: -
v_call: TRBV11-3
cdr3_aa: CASSFGGSGTNVLTF
cdr3_nt: TGTGCCAGCAGCTTTGGGGGCTCTGGGACCAACGTCCTGACTTTC

j_call: TRBJ1-2
clone_size: -
d_call: -
v_call: TRBV7-2
cdr3_aa: CASMGGGGYTF
cdr3_nt: TGTGCCAGCATGGGGGGAGGCGGCTACACCTTC

j_call: TRBJ1-1
clone_size: -
d_call: TRBD1
v_call: TRBV20-1
cdr3_aa: CSGGTTGLNTEAFF
cdr3_nt: TGCAGTGGCGGGACGACAGGGCTGAACACTGAAGCTTTCTTT

j_call: TRBJ2-1
clone_size: -
d_call: TRBD2
v_call: TRBV18
cdr3_aa: CASSREGGYNEQFF
cdr3_nt: TGTGCCAGCTCACGAGAGGGAGGGTACAATGAGCAGTTCTTC

j_call: TRBJ1-2
clone_size: -
d_call: TRBD1
v_call: TRBV6-1
cdr3_aa: CASSGQDGTARRNGYTF
cdr3_nt: TGTGCCAGCAGTGGTCAGGATGGGACAGCCAGGAGGAATGGCTACACCTTC

j_call: TRBJ2-1
clone_size: -
d_call: TRBD1
v_call: TRBV6-1
cdr3_aa: CASPGTGPNEQFF
cdr3_nt: TGTGCCAGCCCTGGGACAGGCCCCAATGAGCAGTTCTTC

j_call: TRBJ2-3
clone_size: -
d_call: -
v_call: TRBV27
cdr3_aa: CASRSNIANTQYF
cdr3_nt: TGTGCCAGCAGGTCTAATATTGCAAACACGCAGTATTTT

j_call: TRBJ1-1
clone_size: -
d_call: -
v_call: TRBV18
cdr3_aa: CASSTTPVNTEAFF
cdr3_nt: TGTGCCAGCTCCACGACCCCGGTGAACACTGAAGCTTTCTTT

j_call: TRBJ1-2
clone_size: -
d_call: -
v_call: TRBV27
cdr3_aa: CASSPAVDAYYGYTF
cdr3_nt: TGTGCCAGCAGTCCCGCCGTGGACGCCTACTATGGCTACACCTTC

j_call: TRBJ2-5
clone_size: -
d_call: -
v_call: TRBV20-1
cdr3_aa: CSARDRLVETQYF
cdr3_nt: TGCAGTGCTAGAGATAGGTTGGTGGAGACCCAGTACTTC

j_call: TRBJ2-1
clone_size: many
d_call: TRBD1
v_call: TRBV24-1
cdr3_aa: CATSDFTRTGTYNEQFF
cdr3_nt: TGTGCCACCAGTGATTTTACTCGGACAGGGACCTACAATGAGCAGTTCTTC

j_call: TRBJ2-1
clone_size: once
d_call: -
v_call: TRBV28
cdr3_aa: CATAREYNEQFF
cdr3_nt: TGTGCCACAGCCCGGGAGTACAATGAGCAGTTCTTC

j_call: TRBJ2-1
clone_size: -
d_call: TRBD2
v_call: TRBV7-2
cdr3_aa: CASRRAGGGETQFF
cdr3_nt: TGTGCCAGCAGGAGAGCGGGAGGAGGAGAGACCCAGTTCTTC

j_call: TRBJ1-2
clone_size: few
d_call: -
v_call: TRBV5-5
cdr3_aa: CASSPDTSNYGYTF
cdr3_nt: TGTGCCAGCAGCCCGGACACCTCTAACTATGGCTACACCTTC

j_call: TRBJ2-3
clone_size: few
d_call: TRBD2
v_call: TRBV7-7
cdr3_aa: CASSLGRAGGTDTQYF
cdr3_nt: TGTGCCAGCAGTTTAGGCCGAGCGGGGGGCACAGATACGCAGTATTTT

j_call: TRBJ2-7
clone_size: few
d_call: -
v_call: TRBV7-2
cdr3_aa: CASSLGFDSSYEQYF
cdr3_nt: TGTGCCAGCAGCTTAGGATTTGACAGCTCCTACGAGCAGTACTTC

j_call: TRBJ1-6
clone_size: -
d_call: -
v_call: TRBV20-1
cdr3_aa: CSARGSASPLHF
cdr3_nt: TGCAGTGCTAGGGGAAGTGCTTCACCCCTCCACTTT

j_call: TRBJ2-1
clone_size: -
d_call: TRBD1
v_call: TRBV5-1
cdr3_aa: CASSSEGGHRNEQFF
cdr3_nt: TGCGCCAGCAGCTCCGAAGGGGGCCATCGCAATGAGCAGTTCTTC

j_call: TRBJ2-5
clone_size: -
d_call: -
v_call: TRBV6-2/TRBV6-3
cdr3_aa: CASSMTGPGGETQYF
cdr3_nt: TGTGCCAGCAGTATGACAGGGCCGGGGGGAGAGACCCAGTACTTC

j_call: TRBJ2-1
clone_size: few
d_call: -
v_call: TRBV7-9
cdr3_aa: CASSLATRGNEQFF
cdr3_nt: TGTGCCAGCAGCTTAGCGACTAGAGGCAATGAGCAGTTCTTC

j_call: TRBJ2-2
clone_size: once
d_call: TRBD2
v_call: TRBV7-9
cdr3_aa: CASSLAGSGLNGELFF
cdr3_nt: TGTGCCAGCAGCTTAGCAGGTAGCGGGCTCAACGGGGAGCTGTTTTTT

j_call: TRBJ2-7
clone_size: -
d_call: -
v_call: TRBV21-1
cdr3_aa: CASSKSGGPDSYEQYF
cdr3_nt: TGTGCCAGCAGCAAATCCGGCGGGCCGGACTCCTACGAGCAGTACTTC

j_call: TRBJ1-1
clone_size: -
d_call: TRBD1
v_call: TRBV9
cdr3_aa: CASNTGTGGYTEAFF
cdr3_nt: TGTGCCAGCAACACCGGGACAGGGGGCTACACTGAAGCTTTCTTT

j_call: TRBJ2-7
clone_size: many
d_call: -
v_call: TRBV10-3
cdr3_aa: CAISVDRYEQYF
cdr3_nt: TGTGCCATCAGCGTGGACAGATACGAGCAGTACTTC

j_call: TRBJ2-1
clone_size: -
d_call: TRBD2
v_call: TRBV29-1
cdr3_aa: CSVADGGGRISEQFF
cdr3_nt: TGCAGCGTTGCTGACGGCGGCGGGAGAATCTCTGAGCAATTCTTC

j_call: TRBJ2-3
clone_size: many
d_call: TRBD2
v_call: TRBV7-3
cdr3_aa: CASSPSSGGHTDTQYF
cdr3_nt: TGTGCCAGCAGCCCCTCGAGCGGGGGCCACACAGATACGCAGTATTTT

j_call: TRBJ2-2
clone_size: many
d_call: TRBD1
v_call: TRBV12-3/TRBV12-4
cdr3_aa: CASSTLFRGLGELFF
cdr3_nt: TGTGCCAGCAGTACCCTATTTAGGGGGCTCGGGGAGCTGTTTTTT

j_call: TRBJ2-7
clone_size: many
d_call: -
v_call: TRBV20-1
cdr3_aa: CSARDRRTYEQYF
cdr3_nt: TGCAGTGCTAGGGACAGACGAACCTACGAGCAGTACTTC

j_call: TRBJ2-5
clone_size: -
d_call: -
v_call: TRBV11-2
cdr3_aa: CATADGGGETQYF
cdr3_nt: TGTGCCACCGCTGACGGGGGAGGTGAGACCCAGTACTTC

j_call: TRBJ2-1
clone_size: -
d_call: TRBD2
v_call: TRBV5-4
cdr3_aa: CASSYGLGALEQFF
cdr3_nt: TGTGCCAGCAGCTATGGACTAGGGGCCCTTGAGCAGTTCTTC

j_call: TRBJ2-5
clone_size: -
d_call: -
v_call: TRBV20-1
cdr3_aa: CSASLLVEETQYF
cdr3_nt: TGCAGTGCTAGTTTGCTAGTGGAAGAGACCCAGTACTTC

j_call: TRBJ2-1
clone_size: few
d_call: -
v_call: TRBV2
cdr3_aa: CASVKGGSSYNEQFF
cdr3_nt: TGTGCCAGTGTTAAGGGAGGAAGCTCCTACAATGAGCAGTTCTTC

j_call: TRBJ2-6
clone_size: many
d_call: TRBD1
v_call: TRBV6-6
cdr3_aa: CASRTGDSGANVLTF
cdr3_nt: TGTGCCAGCAGGACAGGGGACTCTGGGGCCAACGTCCTGACTTTC

j_call: TRBJ1-1
clone_size: few
d_call: -
v_call: TRBV20-1
cdr3_aa: CSAHSPSTEAFF
cdr3_nt: TGCAGTGCCCACAGTCCGAGCACTGAAGCTTTCTTT

j_call: TRBJ1-5
clone_size: many
d_call: TRBD1
v_call: TRBV6-5
cdr3_aa: CASCRDRNNQPQHF
cdr3_nt: TGTGCCAGCTGCCGGGACAGAAACAATCAGCCCCAGCATTTT

j_call: TRBJ2-5
clone_size: -
d_call: TRBD2
v_call: TRBV27
cdr3_aa: CASSLGGLAGPEGQYF
cdr3_nt: TGTGCCAGCAGTTTGGGGGGGCTAGCGGGACCCGAGGGGCAGTACTTC

j_call: TRBJ2-7
clone_size: many
d_call: -
v_call: TRBV11-2
cdr3_aa: CASSLVSGQTYEQYF
cdr3_nt: TGTGCCAGCAGCTTAGTTTCCGGACAAACCTACGAGCAGTACTTC

j_call: TRBJ1-4
clone_size: -
d_call: -
v_call: TRBV10-3
cdr3_aa: CAISEIRGQEKLFF
cdr3_nt: TGTGCCATCAGTGAAATCCGGGGCCAGGAAAAACTGTTTTTT

j_call: TRBJ2-1
clone_size: few
d_call: -
v_call: TRBV5-1
cdr3_aa: CASSLGLIYNEQFF
cdr3_nt: TGCGCCAGCAGCTTGGGCCTCATTTACAATGAGCAGTTCTTC

j_call: TRBJ1-1
clone_size: -
d_call: -
v_call: TRBV7-9
cdr3_aa: CASSFGISYTEAFF
cdr3_nt: TGTGCCAGCAGCTTTGGTATTTCGTACACTGAAGCTTTCTTT

j_call: TRBJ2-5
clone_size: -
d_call: -
v_call: TRBV20-1
cdr3_aa: CSARYPRDLGEQYF
cdr3_nt: TGCAGTGCTAGATACCCACGGGACTTAGGAGAGCAGTACTTC

j_call: TRBJ2-3
clone_size: many
d_call: -
v_call: TRBV6-6
cdr3_aa: CASQVQLSTDTQYF
cdr3_nt: TGTGCCAGCCAGGTCCAGCTAAGCACAGATACGCAGTATTTT

j_call: TRBJ2-1
clone_size: few
d_call: -
v_call: TRBV14
cdr3_aa: CASSQELDRYNEQFF
cdr3_nt: TGTGCCAGCAGCCAAGAACTAGACAGGTACAATGAGCAGTTCTTC

j_call: TRBJ2-3
clone_size: -
d_call: -
v_call: TRBV18
cdr3_aa: CASSPAQQLLGDTQYF
cdr3_nt: TGTGCCAGCTCACCCGCACAGCAACTGCTCGGGGATACGCAGTATTTT

j_call: TRBJ2-3
clone_size: many
d_call: -
v_call: TRBV12-3/TRBV12-4
cdr3_aa: CASVLTSHPTDTQYF
cdr3_nt: TGTGCCAGCGTCCTCACTTCCCACCCCACAGATACGCAGTATTTT

j_call: TRBJ1-5
clone_size: few
d_call: -
v_call: TRBV12-3/TRBV12-4
cdr3_aa: CASSLGVDGNQPQHF
cdr3_nt: TGTGCCAGCAGTTTGGGAGTCGACGGCAATCAGCCCCAGCATTTT